These T cell receptor beta chains were read from a single sample in a study of T cells in Graves' hyperthyroidism and ophthalmopathy. TCRdb ran MiXCR on the multiplex PCR reads and lists one entry per CDR3 protein. The table has hundreds of thousands of distinct CDR3 sequences, over 15% seen once. The sample consisted of blood. The receptors originated from a woman aged 18-35 years with Graves' hyperthyroidism. Both conserved end residues are part of each CDR3. The D gene is left open where the match is weak. Size values are once, few and many counts, or a class for expanded clones, and some rows have none.

d_gene	v_gene	abundance	j_gene	CDR3aa	CDR3nt
.	TRBV12-3/TRBV12-4	many	TRBJ1-1	CASRGLTEAFF	TGTGCCAGCAGGGGTTTGACTGAAGCTTTCTTT
TRBD2	TRBV6-2/TRBV6-3	many	TRBJ2-7	CASSLLADYEQYF	TGTGCCAGCAGTTTACTAGCGGACTACGAGCAGTACTTC
TRBD1	TRBV7-2	.	TRBJ2-7	CASSLDRVSPPLYEQYF	TGTGCCAGCTCACTTGACAGGGTTTCCCCACCGTTGTACGAGCAGTACTTC
.	TRBV5-1	many	TRBJ2-1	CASSFGQGGNEQFF	TGCGCCAGCAGCTTCGGACAGGGAGGGAATGAGCAGTTCTTC
TRBD1	TRBV18	few	TRBJ2-3	CASSPLGQGGWSTDTQYF	TGTGCCAGCTCACCACTGGGACAGGGAGGGTGGAGCACAGATACGCAGTATTTT
.	TRBV20-1	.	TRBJ2-5	CSANRWDYQETQYF	TGCAGTGCTAACCGGTGGGATTACCAAGAGACCCAGTACTTC
.	TRBV7-9	few	TRBJ1-1	CASSFRGQGTEAFF	TGTGCCAGCAGCTTTCGGGGGCAGGGAACTGAAGCTTTCTTT
.	TRBV29-1	few	TRBJ2-5	CSVEDLAEQETQYF	TGCAGCGTTGAAGATCTGGCAGAACAAGAGACCCAGTACTTC
TRBD2	TRBV5-1	many	TRBJ2-7	CASSARGRGLANYEQYF	TGCGCCAGCAGCGCCCGCGGTCGGGGACTAGCGAACTACGAGCAGTACTTC
TRBD2	TRBV19	many	TRBJ2-1	CASSTPMGRGIDNEQFF	TGTGCCAGTAGTACCCCAATGGGGCGGGGGATCGACAATGAGCAGTTCTTC
TRBD1	TRBV11-1	many	TRBJ2-1	CASSPGTGAGNEQFF	TGTGCCAGCAGCCCTGGGACAGGGGCTGGGAATGAGCAGTTCTTC
.	TRBV12-3/TRBV12-4	.	TRBJ2-7	CASSFLGLSSYEQYF	TGTGCCAGCAGTTTCTTGGGGCTTAGCTCCTACGAGCAGTACTTC
.	TRBV5-1	few	TRBJ2-2	CASSILGGNTGELFF	TGCGCCAGCAGCATCCTAGGAGGGAACACCGGGGAGCTGTTTTTT
.	TRBV27	once	TRBJ2-1	CASSPITSRASSYNEQFF	TGTGCCAGCAGCCCAATTACCTCAAGAGCGAGCTCCTACAATGAGCAGTTCTTC
.	TRBV3-1	many	TRBJ1-2	CASRAGGGYTF	TGTGCCAGCAGGGCCGGGGGGGGCTACACCTTC
.	TRBV6-1	few	TRBJ2-1	CATALQSGAYNEQFF	TGTGCCACAGCCCTCCAGTCGGGAGCATACAATGAGCAGTTCTTC
.	TRBV10-1	.	TRBJ2-7	CASSDLNPYEQYF	TGCGCCAGCAGTGACCTGAACCCCTACGAGCAGTACTTC
TRBD1	TRBV10-3	many	TRBJ2-7	CAIRSGQGRFYEQYF	TGTGCCATCAGAAGTGGACAGGGGCGGTTCTACGAGCAGTACTTC
.	TRBV7-9	many	TRBJ1-1	CASSFMYTEAFF	TGTGCCAGCAGCTTTATGTACACTGAAGCTTTCTTT
TRBD1	TRBV6-9	few	TRBJ2-1	CASSAYTGQGDNEQFF	TGCGCCAGCAGTGCCTATACGGGACAGGGAGACAATGAGCAGTTCTTC
.	TRBV20-1	few	TRBJ1-2	CSARESGGPYGYTF	TGCAGTGCTAGAGAGTCGGGAGGCCCCTATGGCTACACCTTC
.	TRBV4-2	.	TRBJ2-7	CASSQDAQPSYEQYF	TGTGCCAGCAGCCAAGACGCCCAGCCGAGCTACGAGCAGTACTTC
TRBD1	TRBV4-3	.	TRBJ1-1	CASSWDRVGEAFF	TGCGCCAGCAGCTGGGACAGGGTAGGTGAAGCTTTCTTT
.	TRBV20-1	many	TRBJ2-5	CSASTALGMAETQYF	TGCAGTGCTAGTACCGCCCTAGGGATGGCGGAGACCCAGTACTTC
.	TRBV4-1	.	TRBJ2-1	CASSRTPEEAWVDEQFF	TGCGCCAGCAGCCGTACCCCTGAGGAGGCGTGGGTCGATGAGCAGTTCTTC
.	TRBV12-3/TRBV12-4	many	TRBJ2-7	CASSFGRETYEQYF	TGTGCCAGCAGTTTCGGTCGGGAGACCTACGAGCAGTACTTC
TRBD1	TRBV11-2	many	TRBJ2-7	CASSHRDRGRRAYEQYF	TGTGCCAGCAGCCACCGGGACAGGGGGCGCCGGGCATACGAGCAGTACTTC
.	TRBV18	few	TRBJ1-6	CASSPRTANSPLHF	TGTGCCAGCTCACCACGGACAGCTAATTCACCCCTCCACTTT
.	TRBV5-1	few	TRBJ2-7	CASSQGQGGSYEQYF	TGCGCCAGCAGCCAAGGGCAGGGGGGCTCCTACGAGCAGTACTTC